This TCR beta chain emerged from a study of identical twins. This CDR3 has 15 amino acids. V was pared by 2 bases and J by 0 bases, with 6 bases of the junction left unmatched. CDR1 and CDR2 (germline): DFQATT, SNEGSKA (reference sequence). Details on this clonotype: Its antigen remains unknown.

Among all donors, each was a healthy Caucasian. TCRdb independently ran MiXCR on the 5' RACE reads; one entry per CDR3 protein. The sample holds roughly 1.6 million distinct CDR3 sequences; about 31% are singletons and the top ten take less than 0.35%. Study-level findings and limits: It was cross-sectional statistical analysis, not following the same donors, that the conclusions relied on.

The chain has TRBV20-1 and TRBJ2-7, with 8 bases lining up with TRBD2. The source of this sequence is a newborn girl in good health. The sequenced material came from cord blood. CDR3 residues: CSARKPGLGSYEQYF. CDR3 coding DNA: TGCAGTGCTAGAAAGCCGGGACTAGGCTCCTACGAGCAGTACTTC.